This TCR beta chain is from a study of cytomegalovirus exposure and HLA in healthy donors. Study-wide findings and caveats: The authors later linked a missense DCLRE1C variant to TCR beta V- and J-gene trimming. Later on, analysis showed that most CMV-associated TCR beta chains appeared to be HLA-restricted.

In the PCR, 60 Vbeta and 13 Jbeta primers were used. The method was immunoSEQ multiplex PCR; TCRdb's version includes in-frame clones alone and lacks a portion of them. This table holds over 100,000 clones. Germline CDR1 and CDR2: GTSNPN and SVGIG (reference sequence). The V gene end was trimmed by 3 bases and the J gene end by 7 bases; junction bases not matched to a gene: 5. The CDR3 consists of 13 residues. Comments on this clone: The antigen remains undetermined.

The receptor was derived from a woman in her forties in good health and CMV-seropositive. The gene calls are TRBV30 and TRBJ1-1; TRBD1 matches 10 bases. Sequences were obtained from PBMCs. The chain's CDR3 is CAWSRDRGSEAFF. In nucleotides, the CDR3 is TGTGCCTGGAGCCGGGACAGGGGAAGTGAAGCTTTCTTT.